Listed below are T cell receptor beta chains from one sample, sequenced in a study of blood T cell repertoires in COVID-19. The assay was immunoSEQ multiplex PCR, and TCRdb's table has in-frame clones only and misses some. Of about 160,000 clones listed, roughly 86% are singletons. The sample comprised peripheral blood. Receptors were obtained from a woman aged 55-69 years who had recovered from COVID-19. CDR3s include the opening cysteine and the closing phenylalanine or tryptophan. The D gene is left open where the match is weak.

v_call d_call cdr3_aa
TRBV5-1 TRBD2 CASSLIAGSATDTQYF
TRBV5-4 . CASSSTGGGYTEAFF
TRBV28 . CASSNPDRQKNTEAFF
TRBV2 . CASSEQGTYEQYF
TRBV28 . CATEGQSKGYTF
TRBV11-1 . CASSAAWPGNTEAFF
TRBV3-1/TRBV3-2 TRBD1 CASSRRDRLCSNTEAFF
TRBV7-9 . CASSSSRQGRTEAFF
TRBV18 TRBD1 CASSRETVTGGQPQHF
TRBV12-3/TRBV12-4 TRBD1 CASSLTGGYEQYF
TRBV10-2 . CASSGQGTLWNTEAFF
TRBV10-3 . CATGGGNTIYF
TRBV28 . CASSFGGGGYTF
TRBV9 . CASSVRSAAGNEQFF
TRBV19 . CASISSAGAFNQPQHF
TRBV2 . CASSLRDNEQFF
TRBV27 . CASSLDRSDQPQHF
TRBV7-9 TRBD1 CASSQGQGRETQYF
TRBV5-1 TRBD1 CASSLQDRGRGEQFF
TRBV5-1 TRBD1 CASSLGDRGTDTQYF
TRBV4-3 . CASSQFWGRTNEKLFF
TRBV6-5 . CASSYFGGWVF
TRBV7-2 . CASSLARAQGETQYF
TRBV5-1 TRBD2 CASSGWRGGYNEQFF
TRBV5-4 TRBD1 CASSLGAGGGSPLHF